This record concerns one T cell receptor beta chain sequence. The antigen is not known. The data are from a study of cytomegalovirus exposure and HLA in healthy donors. Regarding the study as a whole: Associated with cytomegalovirus, according to the listing, were 150 to 200 TCR beta chains.

Clones were read by immunoSEQ multiplex PCR, and TCRdb kept only the in-frame ones, dropping some. The data show some 170,000 clones, more than 75% seen once. Germline assignment: CDR1 LNHNV and CDR2 YYDKDF (reference sequence). The CDR3 spans 17 residues. The V gene end was trimmed by 5 bases and the J gene end by 4 bases; junction bases not matched to a gene: 14. This clonotype was obtained from a man younger than 35 in good health and CMV-seropositive. Sequencing used PBMCs. The V and J genes are TRBV15 and TRBJ2-7; 10 bases agree with TRBD1. The CDR3 DNA sequence: TGTGCCACCAGCCCAAGTGCCTCCGGGACAGGGGTGTACGAGCAGTACTTC. As protein: CATSPSASGTGVYEQYF.